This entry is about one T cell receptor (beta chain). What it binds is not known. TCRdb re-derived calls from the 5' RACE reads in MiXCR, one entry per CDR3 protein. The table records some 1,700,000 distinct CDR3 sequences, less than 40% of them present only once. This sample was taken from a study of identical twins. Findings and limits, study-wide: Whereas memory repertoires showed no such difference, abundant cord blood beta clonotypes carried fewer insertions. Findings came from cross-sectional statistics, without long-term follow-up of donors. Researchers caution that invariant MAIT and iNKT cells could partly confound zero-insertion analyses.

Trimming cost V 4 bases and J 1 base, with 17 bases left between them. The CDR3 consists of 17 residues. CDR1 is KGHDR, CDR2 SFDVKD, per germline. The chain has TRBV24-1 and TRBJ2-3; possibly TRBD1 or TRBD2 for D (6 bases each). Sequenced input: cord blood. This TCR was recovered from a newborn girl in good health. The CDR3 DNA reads TGTGCCACCAGTGACCCGGGGGCTGGGGTGCGCACAGATACGCAGTATTTT. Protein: CATSDPGAGVRTDTQYF.